The T cell receptor (beta chain) described here comes from a study of T cells in Graves' hyperthyroidism and ophthalmopathy. Trimming left V 3 bases short and J 2 bases short, with 8 bases between. Germline CDR1 ENHRY, CDR2 SYGVKD. The CDR3 is 14 amino acids. Study-level findings and limits: Ophthalmopathy was separated from stable hyperthyroidism by a 13 V-J model. The majority of expanded thyroid clonotypes above 0.001 also appeared in blood. A median about 6 months before onset, the model predicted ophthalmopathy.

Amplification of TCR beta CDR3 regions used RNA as the template. The HTBI primer set served for first-round RT-PCR of the TCR CDR3. TCRdb fed the multiplex PCR reads into MiXCR, producing one record per CDR3 protein. The top ten clones hold around 7.5% of a sample with around 600,000 distinct CDR3 sequences, 15% to 18% of them seen once. Absence of ophthalmopathy progression within 18 months defined stable Graves' hyperthyroidism. Comment on this clonotype: What it recognizes is unknown.

Sequencing was done on a sample of blood. The chain employs TRBV10-3 and TRBJ1-3; weak D call: TRBD1 (5 bases). The sequence derives from a woman in her 30s with Graves' hyperthyroidism. The CDR3 DNA is TGTGCCATCAGTGAAGGGGATACTGGAAACACCATATATTTT. Protein product: CAISEGDTGNTIYF.